Described below is a single T cell receptor (beta chain) sequence and its context. This sample also contains other DNA sequences that code for the same CDR3. This CDR3 region has 14 residues. Germline trimming cut 4 bases from V and 3 bases from J; bases unmatched to any gene: 1. Germline V gives CDR1 MNHEY, CDR2 SVGAGI. Profiling relied on immunoSEQ multiplex PCR, and the TCRdb table lists in-frame clones only, not all of them. The sample includes over 2 million clones, around 93% of them seen just once. These data come from a study of shared clonotypes between healthy human individuals. This sequence joins TRBV6-5 and TRBJ2-7, with 12 nucleotides matching TRBD2. The sequenced sample was naive CD4+ T cells from PBMCs. Subset given: CD45RA+ positively selected. The sequence was collected from a man younger than 35 in good health. Some clones in this sample may be carry-over from other donors' samples. The DNA of the CDR3 is TGTGCCAGCAGTTCACTAGCGGGAGGCTACGAGCAGTACTTC. Its protein is CASSSLAGGYEQYF.